A single sample gave rise to the 30 T cell receptor beta chains below, sequenced in a study of cytomegalovirus exposure and HLA in healthy donors. Using immunoSEQ multiplex PCR, the repertoire was profiled, and TCRdb retains in-frame clones only, with some absent. The table has 160,000 or so clones, about 89% seen once; the top ten hold 2.7%. Sequenced material: PBMCs. These receptors all stem from a man aged 18 to 29 in good health and CMV-seropositive.

In its sample, this clone was seen a few times. CDR3 DNA: TGTGCCAGCAGCCCTACGGTTTACGAGCAGTACTTC. Translation: CASSPTVYEQYF. V gene TRBV7-9 combines with J gene TRBJ2-7, with D unclear. The CDR3 is 12 amino acids. The V gene's germline CDR1 is SEHNR and CDR2 FQNEAQ (reference sequence). The V end was cut by 5 bases, the J end by 4 bases, with 9 bases between.

The V call is TRBV9, the J call TRBJ2-1, with 9 bases that match TRBD1. In germline, CDR1 is SGDLS, CDR2 YYNGEE. Unmatched junction bases numbered 3, after V lost 3 bases and J lost 2 bases. The CDR3 length is 15 residues. The CDR3 DNA follows: TGTGCCAGCAGCGGACAGGGGGACACCTACAATGAGCAGTTCTTC. Amino acid sequence: CASSGQGDTYNEQFF.

V is TRBV6-5 and J is TRBJ2-3, with a weak D call TRBD2 (6 bases). Germline values: CDR1 MNHEY, CDR2 SVGAGI. This CDR3 region has 14 residues. The ends were cut back, 6 bases at V and 0 bases at J, with 10 bases in the middle. The CDR3 DNA reads TGTGCCAGCAGCACTAGCAGGAGCACAGATACGCAGTATTTT. Translated, it gives CASSTSRSTDTQYF.

The genes are TRBV28 and TRBJ2-4, with a weak D call TRBD2 (6 bases). The ends were cut back, 5 bases at V and 2 bases at J, with 19 bases in the middle. Germline assignment: CDR1 MDHEN and CDR2 SYDVKM. The length of the CDR3 is 17 residues. Here the CDR3 reads CASSTPMEGETKNIQYF. The CDR3 DNA is TGTGCCAGCAGTACCCCTATGGAGGGTGAGACCAAAAACATTCAGTACTTC.

The chain couples TRBV25-1 to TRBJ2-1, with 11 nucleotides matching TRBD1. The CDR3 is 14 residues long. V was clipped by 8 bases and J by 7 bases; unmatched bases: 7. Germline CDR1 is MGHDK and CDR2 is SYGVNS. CDR3 protein: CASSGTGGTNEQFF. In DNA, the CDR3 is TGTGCCAGCTCAGGGACAGGGGGAACGAATGAGCAGTTCTTC.

This rearrangement joins TRBV7-3 to TRBJ2-5; weak D call: TRBD2 (5 bases). V was shortened by 4 bases and J by 7 bases, with 19 bases between the two germline ends. Germline loops: CDR1 SGHTA, CDR2 FQGTGA. The CDR3 has 15 amino acids. The CDR3 spells CASSSRSGGGGTQYF. The CDR3 DNA is TGTGCCAGCAGCTCCCGAAGCGGAGGAGGAGGGACCCAGTACTTC.

This clone was seen a handful of times. The chain carries TRBV19 and TRBJ1-5; 7 nucleotides line up with TRBD1. The CDR3 has 15 residues. The V gene's germline CDR1 is LNHDA and CDR2 SQIVND (reference sequence). V shed 3 bases, J shed 0 bases, and the junction held 2 bases outside the gene matches. CDR3 sequence (DNA): TGTGCCAGTAGTATGACAGGGCCTAGCAATCAGCCCCAGCATTTT. It codes for CASSMTGPSNQPQHF.

With respect to this clone: Other DNA sequences in the sample encode the same CDR3. CDR3 protein: CASSLGSATNEKLFF. In nucleotides, the CDR3 is TGCGCCAGCAGCTTGGGGTCGGCAACTAATGAAAAACTGTTTTTT. The chain recombines TRBV5-1 with TRBJ1-4, with D hard to call. Trimming shortened V by 0 bases and J by 0 bases, and 6 bases separated the two germline ends. In germline, CDR1 is SGHRS, CDR2 YFSETQ. The CDR3 covers 15 residues.

This sequence joins TRBV6-4 and TRBJ1-5, with 9 bases matching TRBD1. Germline V lookup: CDR1 MRHNA, CDR2 SNTAGT. Unmatched junction bases numbered 13, after V lost 5 bases and J lost 2 bases. The CDR3 consists of 18 residues. CDR3 nucleotide sequence: TGTGCCAGCAGTCCCAGATTCTTACAGGGGGCGCGCAATCAGCCCCAGCATTTT. As protein: CASSPRFLQGARNQPQHF.

This clone has a handful of counts. The chain couples TRBV4-2 to TRBJ2-7; D uncertain. This CDR3 spans 12 amino acids. Germline lookup yields CDR1 LGHNA and CDR2 YNFKEQ. The V end lost 3 bases, the J end lost 4 bases, and 7 bases lay between the germline ends. This chain's CDR3 is CASSQSTYEQYF. CDR3 bases: TGTGCCAGCAGCCAGAGTACGTACGAGCAGTACTTC.

The gene calls are TRBV11-3 and TRBJ2-1, with 8 bases lining up with TRBD2. There are 16 residues in the CDR3. Trimming removed 3 bases from V and 0 bases from J; junction bases left unmatched: 4. Germline V gives CDR1 SGHNT, CDR2 YENEEA. The CDR3 is CASSFGGGSSYNEQFF. CDR3 DNA sequence: TGTGCCAGCAGCTTCGGGGGGGGGAGCTCCTACAATGAGCAGTTCTTC.

The chain recombines TRBV11-3 with TRBJ2-2; weak D call: TRBD2 (6 bases). Between the trimmed V and J ends, which lost 2 bases and 7 bases, there was a span of 29 bases. The germline V gene encodes CDR1 SGHNT and CDR2 YENEEA. CDR3 length: 20 residues. CDR3 protein: CASSLNQPRSLGGGSGELFF. CDR3 bases: TGTGCCAGCAGCTTAAACCAACCACGATCCTTGGGGGGAGGAAGCGGGGAGCTGTTTTTT.

The chain uses TRBV28 and TRBJ1-1, with D possibly matching TRBD1 (5 bases). Trimming pared 4 bases from V and 4 bases from J, leaving 13 bases between. CDR1 MDHEN and CDR2 SYDVKM come from the germline V gene. This CDR3 is 14 amino acids long. CDR3: CASSSGQGITEAFF. The CDR3 nucleotides are TGTGCCAGCAGTTCTGGTCAGGGAATCACTGAAGCTTTCTTT.

The chain uses TRBV25-1 and TRBJ2-7; 9 nucleotides match TRBD1. V lost 5 bases and J lost 6; bases outside the gene matches: 11. Germline V gene data show CDR1 as MGHDK and CDR2 as SYGVNS. The CDR3 runs 15 residues. CDR3 DNA: TGTGCCAGCAGTCCTTCGGACAGGGGTCCATCCGAGCAGTACTTC. This codes for CASSPSDRGPSEQYF.

The chain links TRBV30 to TRBJ1-1; no definite D call. Trimming took 3 bases from V and 5 from J, leaving 13 bases between them. This CDR3 region has 13 residues. Germline values: CDR1 GTSNPN, CDR2 SVGIG (reference sequence). CDR3 sequence (DNA): TGTGCCTGGAGAGGAGGGTTCGGGACTGAAGCTTTCTTT. Its translation: CAWRGGFGTEAFF. The variable domain in full, with the rest retrieved from reference TRBV30 and TRBJ1-1, is SQTIHQWPATLVQPVGSPLSLECTVEGTSNPNLYWYRQAAGRGLQLLFYSVGIGQISSEVPQNLSASRPQDRQFILSSKKLLLSDSGFYLCAWRGGFGTEAFFGQGTRLTVV.

The rearrangement joins TRBV9 to TRBJ1-2; 9 bases are a match to TRBD1. V shed 4 bases and J 4 bases; nucleotides not matched to a gene: 8. Per germline, CDR1 SGDLS and CDR2 YYNGEE. This CDR3 comprises 15 residues. CDR3 protein: CASSPRTGDAYGYTF. The CDR3 coding sequence is TGTGCCAGCAGCCCCAGGACAGGGGATGCCTATGGCTACACCTTC.

This clone was counted only a few times. The CDR3 reads CASSILAGVTDTQYF. In DNA, the CDR3 is TGTGCCAGCAGCATATTAGCGGGGGTCACAGATACGCAGTATTTT. The genes are TRBV5-8 and TRBJ2-3, with 9 nucleotides matching TRBD2. CDR1 and CDR2 (germline): SGHTS, YDEGEE. V lost 4 bases and J lost 2; bases outside the gene matches: 5. The CDR3 totals 15 residues. The complete variable domain, with remaining parts taken from reference TRBV5-8 and TRBJ2-3, reads EAGVTQSPTHLIKTRGQQATLRCSPISGHTSVYWYQQALGLGLQFLLWYDEGEERNRGNFPPRFSGRQFPNYSSELNVNALELEDSALYLCASSILAGVTDTQYFGPGTRLTVL.

This clone was recorded only once. The chain has TRBV7-3 and TRBJ1-2; the D gene is possibly TRBD1 (5 bases). The germline CDR1 and CDR2 sequences are SGHTA and FQGTGA. This CDR3 has 13 amino acids. V lost 4 bases and J 4 bases, leaving 10 bases between the germline ends. CDR3 coding DNA: TGTGCCAGCAGCTGGGCTCAGGGCTATGGCTACACCTTC. Encoded protein: CASSWAQGYGYTF.

This chain connects TRBV9 to TRBJ2-7; 8 nucleotides align to TRBD2. Germline CDR1 SGDLS, CDR2 YYNGEE. V lost 0 bases and J lost 5; bases outside the gene matches: 4. This CDR3 is built from 14 residues. The CDR3 spells CASSVDGGADEQYF. CDR3 coding DNA: TGTGCCAGCAGCGTAGACGGGGGGGCTGACGAGCAGTACTTC.

This clone was seen only a few times. The chain recombines TRBV2 with TRBJ2-6, with 8 bases identical to TRBD1. Germline trimming cut 2 bases from V and 2 bases from J; bases unmatched to any gene: 5. CDR1 and CDR2 (germline): SNHLY, FYNNEI. CDR3 length equals 17 residues. The CDR3 region has the DNA TGTGCCAGCAGTGAATTGGCAGGGGGCCCTGGGGCCAACGTCCTGACTTTC. Protein product: CASSELAGGPGANVLTF.

This chain connects TRBV2 to TRBJ1-1, with a weak D call TRBD1 (6 bases). CDR1 SNHLY and CDR2 FYNNEI come from the germline V gene. V was clipped by 3 bases and J by 8 bases, with 13 bases between them. The CDR3 covers 13 residues. This chain's CDR3 is CASSDRQAPEAFF. The CDR3 DNA reads as TGTGCCAGCAGTGACCGACAGGCCCCAGAAGCTTTCTTT.

This sequence joins TRBV6-5 and TRBJ1-4; TRBD1 matches 8 bases. The CDR3 is made up of 16 amino acids. The V and J ends lost 4 bases and 3 bases, in that order; junction bases with no gene match: 7. Per germline, CDR1 MNHEY and CDR2 SVGAGI. CDR3 residues: CASSSRQGRPNEKLFF. The CDR3 DNA sequence: TGTGCCAGCAGTTCGAGACAGGGGAGGCCTAATGAAAAACTGTTTTTT.

The chain recombines TRBV7-9 with TRBJ1-1; 7 positions match TRBD1. This CDR3 has 14 residues. The trim removed 4 bases at V and 6 bases at J, leaving 8 bases unmatched. The V gene's germline CDR1 is SEHNR and CDR2 FQNEAQ (reference sequence). The CDR3 DNA sequence: TGTGCCAGCAGCTCTAGACTTCAGGGGGCTGAAGCTTTCTTT. This gives the protein CASSSRLQGAEAFF.

V is TRBV18 and J is TRBJ2-7, with D maybe TRBD2 (6 bases). V was pared by 0 bases and J by 3 bases, with 12 bases between. Germline V gene data show CDR1 as KGHSH and CDR2 as LQKENI. The CDR3 runs 15 residues. CDR3 nucleotides: TGTGCCAGCTCACCACCGGGAGGACGTAGCTACGAGCAGTACTTC. This translates into CASSPPGGRSYEQYF.

This clone is a singleton in its sample. CDR3 in amino acids: CASRYRIGRLGYTF. The CDR3 nucleotides read TGTGCCAGCAGGTACAGGATTGGCCGCCTTGGCTACACCTTC. The chain carries TRBV28 and TRBJ1-2, with a tentative D call TRBD1 (5 bases). V lost 6 bases, J lost 7 bases, and 18 bases lay in between. From germline, CDR1 is MDHEN and CDR2 SYDVKM. The CDR3 is 14 residues long.

This chain links TRBV5-6 with TRBJ2-6, with 8 bases aligning to TRBD1. The germline CDR1 and CDR2 sequences are SGHDT and YYEEEE. The ends lost 0 bases at V and 0 bases at J; junction bases unmatched: 5. The CDR3 is made up of 18 amino acids. The CDR3 protein is CASSLERTGPSGANVLTF. CDR3 nucleotides: TGTGCCAGCAGCTTGGAACGGACAGGGCCCTCTGGGGCCAACGTCCTGACTTTC.

The CDR3 DNA sequence: TGCAGCGGGCGGGACCCACACTTGGGGGAGCAGTACTTC. Its translation: CSGRDPHLGEQYF. The chain uses TRBV29-1 and TRBJ2-7, with D tentatively TRBD2 (6 bases). Trimming cost V 7 bases and J 7 bases, with 20 bases left between them. From germline, CDR1 is SQVTM and CDR2 ANQGSEA. The CDR3 is 13 amino acids.

This clone was observed a single time. This rearrangement joins TRBV6-5 to TRBJ2-7, with 8 bases that match TRBD1. CDR3 length: 12 amino acids. Germline V gene sequence: CDR1 MNHEY, CDR2 SVGAGI. The junction had 7 bases not matched to a gene; V was cut back by 8 bases and J by 7 bases. In DNA form, the CDR3 reads TGTGCCAGCTCAGGGGGCTACGGGGAGCAGTACTTC. This gives the protein CASSGGYGEQYF.

This chain uses TRBV5-4 with TRBJ2-7; TRBD1 matches at 12 bases. Losses at the gene ends were 4 bases for V and 7 bases for J; bases not matched to a gene: 6. The CDR3 contains 14 residues. Per germline, CDR1 SGHNT and CDR2 YYREEE (reference sequence). CDR3 nucleotides: TGTGCCAGCAGCCCTGGGACAGGGGGCGAGGAGCAGTACTTC. This gives the protein CASSPGTGGEEQYF.

This sequence joins TRBV7-3 and TRBJ2-1, with 8 bases matching TRBD2. Looked up from germline, CDR1 is SGHTA and CDR2 is FQGTGA. The CDR3 loop spans 14 amino acids. V was clipped by 8 bases and J by 12 bases; unmatched bases: 15. Here the CDR3 reads CASRDKSAGGPQFF. The CDR3 region has the DNA TGTGCCAGCCGAGACAAAAGCGCGGGGGGACCGCAGTTCTTC.